The present T cell receptor (beta chain) was sequenced within a study of cytotoxic CD8 clonotypes in ibrutinib-treated CLL. At the level of the study: Outcomes included roughly 24 partial and 2 complete responses; after median about 68 months, roughly 15 stayed remitted and roughly twelve progressed.

The V end was cut by 6 bases, the J end by 3 bases, with 20 bases between. Per germline, CDR1 LNHDA and CDR2 SQIVND (reference sequence). This CDR3 spans 16 amino acids. Study observations and caveats: Clonality went up at the time of ibrutinib response, stayed stable in sustained remission, and later dropped back toward its baseline level at progression. Few clonotypes were public, and these shrank or held steady under treatment.

With sequencing, the targeted depth ranged from 1 in 200,000 to 1 in 1 million T cells. Generated by immunoSEQ multiplex PCR, the TCRdb table keeps only in-frame clones and is missing some. The sample records about 200,000 clones, 79% being singletons. A note on this clone: Antigen specificity is unknown.

The TCR comes from a human donor with chronic lymphocytic leukemia. Sequenced here: PBMCs, sampled after 12 months of ibrutinib treatment. The rearrangement uses TRBV19 and TRBJ1-2; possibly TRBD1 for D (5 bases). The CDR3 loop reads CASSRFGDLGDYGYTF. The CDR3 DNA reads TGTGCCAGTAGCCGCTTCGGGGACCTCGGAGACTATGGCTACACCTTC.